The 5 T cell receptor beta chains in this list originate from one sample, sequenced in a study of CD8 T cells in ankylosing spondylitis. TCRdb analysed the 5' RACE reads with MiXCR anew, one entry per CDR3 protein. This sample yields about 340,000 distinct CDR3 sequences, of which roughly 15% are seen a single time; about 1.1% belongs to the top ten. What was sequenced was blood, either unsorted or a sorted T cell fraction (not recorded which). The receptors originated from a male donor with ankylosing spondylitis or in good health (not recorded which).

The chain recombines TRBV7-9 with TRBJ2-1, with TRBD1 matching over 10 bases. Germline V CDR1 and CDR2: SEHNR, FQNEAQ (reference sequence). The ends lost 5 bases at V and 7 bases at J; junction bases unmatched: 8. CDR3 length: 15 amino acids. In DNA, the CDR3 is TGTGCCAGCAGCGGTGGCTGGGGACAGGGGAATGAGCAGTTCTTC. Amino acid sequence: CASSGGWGQGNEQFF.

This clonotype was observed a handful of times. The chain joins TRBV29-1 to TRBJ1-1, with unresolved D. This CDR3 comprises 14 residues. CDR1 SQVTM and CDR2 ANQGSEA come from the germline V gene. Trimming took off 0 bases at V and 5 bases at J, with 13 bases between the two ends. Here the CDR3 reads CSVEDRRSGTEAFF. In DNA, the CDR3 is TGCAGCGTTGAAGATCGAAGGTCGGGGACTGAAGCTTTCTTT. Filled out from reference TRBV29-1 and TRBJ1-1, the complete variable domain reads SAVISQKPSRDICQRGTSLTIQCQVDSQVTMMFWYRQQPGQSLTLIATANQGSEATYESGFVIDKFPISRPNLTFSTLTVSNMSPEDSSIYLCSVEDRRSGTEAFFGQGTRLTVV.

The CDR3 sequence is CASSSIQGAGYHEQFF. CDR3 coding DNA: TGCGCCAGCAGCTCTATACAGGGGGCGGGGTATCATGAGCAGTTCTTC. V is TRBV5-1 and J is TRBJ2-1, with 9 bases aligning to TRBD1. The CDR3 has 16 amino acids. The J segment lost 8 bases and the V segment lost 3 bases, leaving 12 bases of the junction unmatched. The germline V gene has CDR1 SGHRS and CDR2 YFSETQ.

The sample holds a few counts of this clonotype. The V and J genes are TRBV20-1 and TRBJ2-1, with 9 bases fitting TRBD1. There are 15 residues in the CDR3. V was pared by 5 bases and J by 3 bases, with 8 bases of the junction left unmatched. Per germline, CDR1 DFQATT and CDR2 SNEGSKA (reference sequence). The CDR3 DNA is TGCAGTGCTGTGTCCGGGACAGGGAGCTACAATGAGCAGTTCTTC. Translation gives CSAVSGTGSYNEQFF.

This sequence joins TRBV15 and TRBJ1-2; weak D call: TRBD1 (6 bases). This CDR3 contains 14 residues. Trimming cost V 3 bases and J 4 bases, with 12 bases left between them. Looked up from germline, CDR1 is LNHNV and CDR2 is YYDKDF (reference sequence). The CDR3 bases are TGTGCCACCAGCAGGCCCGGGGGCTTCTATGGCTACACCTTC. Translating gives CATSRPGGFYGYTF.